The 16 T cell receptor beta chains below all came from one sample that was sequenced in a study of tumor-infiltrating lymphocytes in localized non-small cell lung cancer. The table came from immunoSEQ multiplex PCR; TCRdb's copy has only in-frame clones and leaves some out. The sample lists 13,000 or so clones; around 76% were seen once. Material for sequencing was uninvolved lung tissue not adjacent to the tumor. The receptors originated from a human donor with non-small cell lung cancer.

The chain employs TRBV6-5 and TRBJ1-1; perhaps TRBD1 as D (6 bases). V dropped 1 base and J dropped 1 base, with 7 bases sitting between them. The germline V gene encodes CDR1 MNHEY and CDR2 SVGAGI. This CDR3 region has 14 residues. CDR3 nucleotide sequence: TGTGCCAGCAGTTACTACAGGGCGAACACTGAAGCTTTCTTT. This gives the protein CASSYYRANTEAFF.

The table lists this clone with a count of one. The CDR3 DNA reads as TGCGCCAGCAGCTACCGACAGGACACGAACACCGGGGAGCTGTTTTTT. Translation: CASSYRQDTNTGELFF. This rearrangement joins TRBV4-1 to TRBJ2-2; D may be TRBD1 (6 bases). V lost 5 bases to trimming and J lost 0 bases, with 13 bases between them. Germline V gives CDR1 MGHRA, CDR2 YSYEKL. This CDR3 has 16 amino acids.

The chain carries TRBV2 and TRBJ2-5; the D is unclear. Germline CDR1 SNHLY, CDR2 FYNNEI. The length of the CDR3 is 14 residues. The V gene lost 3 bases and the J gene lost 4 bases, with 12 bases spanning the gap. CDR3 loop: CASSDNGRAETQYF. Here the CDR3 DNA reads TGTGCCAGCAGTGATAACGGAAGGGCAGAGACCCAGTACTTC.

This clone showed up just once. This chain links TRBV5-1 with TRBJ2-7; TRBD2 aligns across 8 bases. V shed 3 bases, J shed 4 bases, and the junction held 6 bases outside the gene matches. CDR3 size: 14 residues. CDR1 SGHRS and CDR2 YFSETQ come from the germline V gene. The CDR3 region has the DNA TGCGCCAGCAGCTCCCCGGGACTAGAGTACGAGCAGTACTTC. It translates to CASSSPGLEYEQYF.

This sequence joins TRBV7-8 and TRBJ2-7, with D uncertain. CDR1 is SGHVS and CDR2 is FQNEAQ in the germline V gene. Trimming left V 5 bases short and J 4 bases short, with 6 bases between. The CDR3 contains 11 residues. Here the CDR3 DNA reads TGTGCCAGCAGCCCAGGATACGAGCAGTACTTC. Its protein is CASSPGYEQYF.

The V gene is TRBV27, the J gene TRBJ2-3; TRBD2 is a possible D gene (5 bases). V lost 5 bases, J lost 0 bases, and 21 bases lay in between. Germline CDR1 and CDR2: MNHEY and SMNVEV (reference sequence). This CDR3 spans 18 amino acids. CDR3 DNA: TGTGCCAGCAGTCCTCAACTAGAACTACCTTCTAGCACAGATACGCAGTATTTT. The encoded protein is CASSPQLELPSSTDTQYF.

The chain recombines TRBV29-1 with TRBJ2-5; D gene unclear. V lost 6 bases to trimming and J lost 5 bases, with 16 bases between them. CDR1 and CDR2 from the germline V gene are SQVTM and ANQGSEA. CDR3 length equals 13 residues. CDR3 in amino acids: CSVDTEARETQYF. The DNA of the CDR3 is TGCAGCGTCGACACAGAGGCGAGGGAGACCCAGTACTTC.

This clone was detected only once. The V call is TRBV5-4, the J call TRBJ2-3, with 10 nucleotides matching TRBD1. The CDR3 sequence is 16 residues long. Germline lookup yields CDR1 SGHNT and CDR2 YYREEE (reference sequence). The junction had 8 bases not matched to a gene; V was cut back by 2 bases and J by 5 bases. CDR3 coding DNA: TGTGCCAGCAGCTTTAAGACAGGGGGCGCGGTAGATACGCAGTATTTT. This translates into CASSFKTGGAVDTQYF.

This chain joins TRBV9 and TRBJ1-1, with 7 bases lining up with TRBD1. Germline trimming cut 1 base from V and 1 base from J; bases unmatched to any gene: 10. The CDR3 runs to 17 residues. The germline V gene has CDR1 SGDLS and CDR2 YYNGEE. The CDR3 nucleotides are TGTGCCAGCAGCGTAACCCCAGGGGGGAGTCGGAACACTGAAGCTTTCTTT. As protein: CASSVTPGGSRNTEAFF.

The chain employs TRBV10-3 and TRBJ2-7; 7 bases are a match to TRBD2. The CDR3 covers 15 residues. Trimming took 6 bases from V and 0 from J; bases not matched to a gene: 8. Germline V gene lookup returns CDR1 ENHRY and CDR2 SYGVKD. For the CDR3, the DNA is TGTGCCATCAGGGGGGAGGGCGGGAGCTCCTACGAGCAGTACTTC. Its protein is CAIRGEGGSSYEQYF.

The chain employs TRBV5-4 and TRBJ1-1; D remains ambiguous. The germline V gene has CDR1 SGHNT and CDR2 YYREEE (reference sequence). This CDR3 is built from 16 residues. Trimming stripped 1 base from V and 4 bases from J, with 17 bases between. This CDR3 reads CASSLPGVRAGTEAFF. The CDR3 DNA reads as TGTGCCAGCAGCTTGCCAGGAGTTCGAGCGGGCACTGAAGCTTTCTTT.

This chain uses TRBV28 with TRBJ1-3; 8 bases fit TRBD1. This CDR3 spans 13 amino acids. Germline V CDR1 and CDR2: MDHEN, SYDVKM. V lost 5 bases and J lost 9; bases outside the gene matches: 6. CDR3 sequence reads: CASSPRDRSTIYF. The CDR3 bases are TGTGCCAGCAGTCCCCGGGACAGGAGCACCATATATTTT.

V and J are TRBV19 and TRBJ1-4; D remains ambiguous. The CDR3 has 15 amino acids. V was pared by 2 bases and J by 0 bases, with 7 bases between. The V gene's germline CDR1 is LNHDA and CDR2 SQIVND (reference sequence). The CDR3 DNA sequence: TGTGCCAGTAGTATAATGGATGCAACTAATGAAAAACTGTTTTTT. Translating gives CASSIMDATNEKLFF. Full variable domain (outside the CDR3, taken from reference TRBV19 and TRBJ1-4): DGGITQSPKYLFRKEGQNVTLSCEQNLNHDAMYWYRQDPGQGLRLIYYSQIVNDFQKGDIAEGYSVSREKKESFPLTVTSAQKNPTAFYLCASSIMDATNEKLFFGSGTQLSVL.

CDR3: CASSQEVLSYEQYF. CDR3 DNA: TGCGCCAGCAGCCAAGAGGTACTCTCCTACGAGCAGTACTTC. The chain employs TRBV4-3 and TRBJ2-7, with unresolved D. The CDR3 is 14 amino acids. Trimming removed 0 bases from V and 0 bases from J, with 6 bases in between. Germline values: CDR1 LGHNA, CDR2 YSLEER.

The rearrangement joins TRBV4-1 to TRBJ2-7, with D tentatively TRBD1 (6 bases). The CDR3 sequence is 13 residues long. Trimming shortened V by 2 bases and J by 7 bases, and 12 bases separated the two germline ends. Germline values: CDR1 MGHRA, CDR2 YSYEKL. CDR3 protein: CASSQQGGGEQYF. The CDR3 DNA reads as TGCGCCAGCAGCCAACAAGGGGGTGGGGAGCAGTACTTC.

This rearrangement joins TRBV5-6 to TRBJ2-7; 7 positions agree with TRBD1. V dropped 2 bases and J dropped 4; count of bases not matched to a gene: 0. CDR1 SGHDT and CDR2 YYEEEE come from the germline V gene. This CDR3 contains 12 residues. The DNA for the CDR3 is TGTGCCAGCAGCTTACAGGGGTACGAGCAGTACTTC. It is translated as CASSLQGYEQYF.